One and the same sample provided the 32 T cell receptor beta chains below, sequenced in a study of follicular helper T cells after annual influenza vaccination. The table came from immunoSEQ multiplex PCR; TCRdb's copy has only in-frame clones and leaves some out. The repertoire has around 15,000 clones, roughly 83% of them found once; the top ten carry about 1.3%. Time point meaning: 2014-2015 season, 7 days after vaccination. Sequenced here: CXCR5+ CD38- circulating T follicular helper cells from blood, sampled 7 days after influenza vaccination. Indicated subset: circulating Tfh, non-naive CD4+CXCR5+PD-1+ (ICOS+CD38+ or ICOS-CD38-). All receptors derive from an adult who received the influenza vaccine.

The gene calls are TRBV19 and TRBJ2-6; unclear D gene. The germline gives CDR1 LNHDA, CDR2 SQIVND (reference sequence). Trimming left V 11 bases short and J 1 base short, with 12 bases between. This CDR3 comprises 14 residues. The CDR3 DNA reads as TGTGCCTCAGGCACCTCATCTGGGGCCAACGTCCTGACTTTC. Encoded protein: CASGTSSGANVLTF.

In this sample, this clone turned up once. The chain couples TRBV5-1 to TRBJ2-1, with TRBD2 matching 8 bases. The CDR3 spans 15 residues. Germline CDR1 reads SGHRS; CDR2 reads YFSETQ. The V gene end was trimmed by 4 bases and the J gene end by 2 bases; junction bases not matched to a gene: 5. CDR3 in amino acids: CASSLKRGTYNEQFF. Written as DNA, the CDR3 is TGCGCCAGCAGCCTTAAGCGGGGGACCTACAATGAGCAGTTCTTC.

This rearrangement joins TRBV7-2 to TRBJ2-3; 12 bases line up with TRBD2. There are 14 residues in the CDR3. Germline CDR1 is SGHTA and CDR2 is FQGNSA. Losses at the gene ends were 5 bases for V and 5 bases for J; bases not matched to a gene: 2. CDR3 DNA: TGTGCCAGCAGCGCTAGCGGGGGGGGAGATACGCAGTATTTT. This sequence encodes CASSASGGGDTQYF.

This sequence joins TRBV6-5 and TRBJ2-7; the match to TRBD2 covers 12 bases. The length of the CDR3 is 15 residues. V lost 6 bases, J lost 3 bases, and 6 bases stayed unmatched. CDR1 is MNHEY and CDR2 is SVGAGI in the germline V gene. CDR3 residues: CASSRTSGEVYEQYF. The CDR3 DNA reads TGTGCCAGCAGCCGGACTAGCGGGGAAGTCTACGAGCAGTACTTC.

The rearrangement links TRBV19 to TRBJ1-1; TRBD1 matches at 10 bases. CDR3 length: 14 amino acids. Germline V gene sequence: CDR1 LNHDA, CDR2 SQIVND (reference sequence). V was pared by 7 bases and J by 8 bases, with 10 bases of the junction left unmatched. The DNA of the CDR3 is TGTGCCAGTACCTCCCGGACAGGGGGTAGGGAAGCTTTCTTT. Translating it yields CASTSRTGGREAFF.

The rearrangement uses TRBV28 and TRBJ2-1; 13 nucleotides match TRBD2. V lost 3 bases, J lost 13 bases, and 6 bases stayed unmatched. CDR3 length: 14 amino acids. Germline CDR1 MDHEN, CDR2 SYDVKM. The CDR3: CASSFVGLAGLQFF. CDR3 coding DNA: TGTGCCAGCAGTTTTGTGGGACTAGCGGGACTACAGTTCTTC.

The chain uses TRBV6-4 and TRBJ2-7; TRBD1 matches 7 bases. Per the germline V gene, CDR1 is MRHNA and CDR2 is SNTAGT. Germline trimming cut 11 bases from V and 4 bases from J; bases unmatched to any gene: 5. This CDR3 comprises 11 residues. The CDR3 DNA reads TGTGCCGTACAGGGGAGATACGAGCAGTACTTC. This sequence encodes CAVQGRYEQYF.

This clone was detected a few times. V usage is TRBV7-8 and J usage is TRBJ2-6; 8 bases match TRBD1. In germline, CDR1 is SGHVS, CDR2 FQNEAQ. Losses at the gene ends were 1 base for V and 0 bases for J; bases not matched to a gene: 11. The CDR3 length is 20 residues. The DNA of the CDR3 is TGTGCCAGCAGCTTAGTAATTCGGACAGGGTTCGCCTCTGGGGCCAACGTCCTGACTTTC. It codes for CASSLVIRTGFASGANVLTF.

The gene calls are TRBV11-3 and TRBJ2-7; maybe TRBD2 (5 bases). The CDR3 covers 14 residues. From germline, CDR1 is SGHNT and CDR2 YENEEA. V lost 5 bases and J 6 bases, leaving 17 bases between the germline ends. Here the CDR3 reads CASSTSAAGGEQYF. The CDR3 DNA is TGTGCCAGCAGCACCTCCGCCGCGGGTGGCGAGCAGTACTTC. The full variable domain, in which reference TRBV11-3 and TRBJ2-7 provide the parts outside the CDR3, is EAGVVQSPRYKIIEKKQPVAFWCNPISGHNTLYWYLQNLGQGPELLIRYENEEAVDDSQLPKDRFSAERLKGVDSTLKIQPAELGDSAVYLCASSTSAAGGEQYFGPGTRLTVT.

V gene TRBV6-5 combines with J gene TRBJ1-6; 12 bases are a match to TRBD1. The J segment lost 9 bases and the V segment lost 5 bases, leaving 5 bases of the junction unmatched. CDR1 MNHEY and CDR2 SVGAGI come from the germline V gene. The CDR3 has 15 residues. DNA of the CDR3: TGTGCCAGCAGTCTCGGGACAGGGGGCGGTTCACCCCTCCACTTT. Amino acids: CASSLGTGGGSPLHF.

This clone was observed once. This rearrangement joins TRBV5-4 to TRBJ2-3, with TRBD2 as a possible D gene (5 bases). Between the trimmed V and J ends, which lost 0 bases and 2 bases, there was a span of 13 bases. The CDR3 sequence is 16 residues long. The V gene's germline CDR1 is SGHNT and CDR2 YYREEE (reference sequence). CDR3 sequence (DNA): TGTGCCAGCAGCTTGGCCCGAGGGTTGGTCACAGATACGCAGTATTTT. Translation: CASSLARGLVTDTQYF.

The chain joins TRBV29-1 to TRBJ1-2, with 7 bases identical to TRBD1. The CDR3 sequence is 13 residues long. The germline gives CDR1 SQVTM, CDR2 ANQGSEA. V lost 7 bases to trimming and J lost 2 bases; unmatched junction nucleotides: 7. CDR3 sequence: CSASQQGNYGYTF. The CDR3 DNA sequence: TGCAGCGCCTCCCAACAGGGGAACTATGGCTACACCTTC. The whole variable domain, filled in from reference TRBV29-1 and TRBJ1-2, reads SAVISQKPSRDICQRGTSLTIQCQVDSQVTMMFWYRQQPGQSLTLIATANQGSEATYESGFVIDKFPISRPNLTFSTLTVSNMSPEDSSIYLCSASQQGNYGYTFGSGTRLTVV.

This chain joins TRBV18 and TRBJ1-1; 8 bases agree with TRBD1. CDR3 length: 12 amino acids. The V gene's germline CDR1 is KGHSH and CDR2 LQKENI. V was pared by 10 bases and J by 2 bases, with 3 bases of the junction left unmatched. DNA of the CDR3: TGTGCCACAGGGGGCAGAAACACTGAAGCTTTCTTT. The encoded protein is CATGGRNTEAFF.

This chain links TRBV18 with TRBJ1-3; D call uncertain. Germline V lookup: CDR1 KGHSH, CDR2 LQKENI. This CDR3 has 16 amino acids. V was cut by 0 bases and J by 4 bases, with 13 bases left in between. Here the CDR3 DNA reads TGTGCCAGCTCACCACCTCCCCGGTCGCGGGGAAACACCATATATTTT. It encodes CASSPPPRSRGNTIYF. The complete variable domain, with remaining parts taken from reference TRBV18 and TRBJ1-3, reads NAGVMQNPRHLVRRRGQEARLRCSPMKGHSHVYWYRQLPEEGLKFMVYLQKENIIDESGMPKERFSAEFPKEGPSILRIQQVVRGDSAAYFCASSPPPRSRGNTIYFGEGSWLTVV.

The V call is TRBV4-1, the J call TRBJ1-2, with D perhaps TRBD1 (6 bases). CDR3 length: 14 residues. Germline CDR1 reads MGHRA; CDR2 reads YSYEKL. V was cut by 0 bases and J by 6 bases, with 11 bases left in between. CDR3 DNA sequence: TGCGCCAGCAGCCAAGACAGGGGTAGGAATGGCTACACCTTC. Protein product: CASSQDRGRNGYTF.

The gene calls are TRBV5-1 and TRBJ2-2; D gene ambiguous. Germline V gene sequence: CDR1 SGHRS, CDR2 YFSETQ. V was pared by 0 bases and J by 0 bases, with 9 bases between. The CDR3 is 16 residues long. CDR3 sequence: CASSLVPGTNTGELFF. Written as DNA, the CDR3 is TGCGCCAGCAGCTTGGTTCCAGGCACGAACACCGGGGAGCTGTTTTTT.

V usage is TRBV20-1 and J usage is TRBJ2-7, with D possibly TRBD2 on 6 matching bases. Germline assignment: CDR1 DFQATT and CDR2 SNEGSKA (reference sequence). The V end was cut by 3 bases, the J end by 6 bases, with 9 bases between. This CDR3 region has 11 residues. CDR3 region: CSARWDSEQYF. In nucleotides, the CDR3 is TGCAGTGCTAGGTGGGACTCCGAGCAGTACTTC.

This sequence joins TRBV5-1 and TRBJ2-6; tentatively, D is TRBD1 (6 bases). The CDR3 totals 18 residues. V lost 0 bases to trimming and J lost 0 bases, with 13 bases between them. Germline V gene lookup returns CDR1 SGHRS and CDR2 YFSETQ. The DNA for the CDR3 is TGCGCCAGCAGCTTGGAACAGGGTGGGACCTCTGGGGCCAACGTCCTGACTTTC. Its translation is CASSLEQGGTSGANVLTF.

This chain joins TRBV11-2 and TRBJ1-2, with D perhaps TRBD1 (5 bases). This CDR3 has 13 amino acids. Germline V gene data show CDR1 as SGHAT and CDR2 as FQNNGV. Trimming left V 5 bases short and J 8 bases short, with 15 bases between. For the CDR3, the DNA is TGTGCCAGCAGCCCTGACAGCGAACGAGGCTACACCTTC. Its translation is CASSPDSERGYTF.

The chain uses TRBV28 and TRBJ2-3; possible D gene TRBD2, 6 bases. V lost 3 bases, J lost 2 bases, and 12 bases lay in between. The CDR3 has 15 residues. Germline values: CDR1 MDHEN, CDR2 SYDVKM. The CDR3 spells CASSLRGGITDTQYF. Here the CDR3 DNA reads TGTGCCAGCAGTTTGAGGGGCGGGATCACAGATACGCAGTATTTT.

This chain links TRBV9 with TRBJ1-2; 8 positions agree with TRBD1. V was clipped by 1 base and J by 9 bases; unmatched bases: 11. Germline CDR1 reads SGDLS; CDR2 reads YYNGEE. This CDR3 comprises 15 residues. CDR3 region: CASSVTGTGVGSYTF. CDR3 nucleotide sequence: TGTGCCAGCAGCGTAACCGGGACAGGCGTAGGAAGCTACACCTTC.

The gene calls are TRBV11-3 and TRBJ2-3, with 7 positions matching TRBD2. The germline V gene encodes CDR1 SGHNT and CDR2 YENEEA. The CDR3 length is 14 residues. J lost 5 bases, V lost 4 bases, and 6 bases had no gene match. CDR3 amino acids: CASSSAGREDTQYF. The CDR3 DNA reads TGTGCCAGCAGCTCCGCAGGGAGGGAAGATACGCAGTATTTT. The whole variable domain, remainder taken from reference TRBV11-3 and TRBJ2-3, is EAGVVQSPRYKIIEKKQPVAFWCNPISGHNTLYWYLQNLGQGPELLIRYENEEAVDDSQLPKDRFSAERLKGVDSTLKIQPAELGDSAVYLCASSSAGREDTQYFGPGTRLTVL.

This clone was recorded once. The V gene is TRBV18, the J gene TRBJ1-2; 7 bases agree with TRBD1. The ends lost 2 bases at V and 4 bases at J; junction bases unmatched: 7. Germline V gene lookup returns CDR1 KGHSH and CDR2 LQKENI. The CDR3 has 15 residues. The CDR3: CASSPAGQALYGYTF. CDR3 coding DNA: TGTGCCAGCTCACCAGCAGGACAGGCCCTCTATGGCTACACCTTC.

The CDR3 loop is CASSPGSGANVLTF. The DNA for the CDR3 is TGTGCCAGCAGCCCCGGTTCTGGGGCCAACGTCCTGACTTTC. The rearrangement joins TRBV7-6 to TRBJ2-6; D is unclear. Trimming stripped 5 bases from V and 1 base from J, with 6 bases between. The CDR3 extends over 14 amino acids. Germline V gene lookup returns CDR1 SGHVS and CDR2 FNYEAQ.

The chain employs TRBV18 and TRBJ2-3, with D possibly matching TRBD2 (5 bases). Trimming stripped 4 bases from V and 5 bases from J, with 13 bases between. Germline CDR1 KGHSH, CDR2 LQKENI. The CDR3 consists of 14 residues. The CDR3 region has the DNA TGTGCCAGCTCACGGCCCCCCGGGAAAGATACGCAGTATTTT. Translated, it gives CASSRPPGKDTQYF.

This chain uses TRBV7-2 with TRBJ1-5; 8 bases are a match to TRBD1. V dropped 1 base and J dropped 7; count of bases not matched to a gene: 0. The CDR3 extends over 13 amino acids. CDR1 is SGHTA and CDR2 is FQGNSA in the germline V gene. CDR3 sequence reads: CASSLGQGQPQHF. DNA for the CDR3: TGTGCCAGCAGCTTAGGACAGGGGCAGCCCCAGCATTTT.

The rearrangement joins TRBV7-8 to TRBJ1-2; 7 bases agree with TRBD1. J lost 0 bases, V lost 2 bases, and 3 bases had no gene match. The CDR3 sequence is 15 residues long. Looked up from germline, CDR1 is SGHVS and CDR2 is FQNEAQ. CDR3 loop: CASSLTTGTNYGYTF. CDR3 sequence (DNA): TGTGCCAGCAGCTTAACGACAGGGACTAACTATGGCTACACCTTC.

This chain uses TRBV6-1 with TRBJ2-7, with 8 nucleotides matching TRBD1. The CDR3 spans 13 residues. Germline CDR1 and CDR2: MNHNS and SASEGT. After removal of 5 bases from V and 5 bases from J, the junction contained 5 bases not matched to a gene. In nucleotides, the CDR3 is TGTGCCAGCAGTTGGACAGGGAAGGACGAGCAGTACTTC. It translates to CASSWTGKDEQYF.

This clone was recorded a few times. The rearrangement links TRBV19 to TRBJ1-5; 7 bases map to TRBD1. CDR1 is LNHDA, CDR2 SQIVND, per germline (reference sequence). Trimming cost V 6 bases and J 3 bases; bases outside gene matches: 8. CDR3 length: 15 residues. The CDR3 DNA follows: TGTGCCAGTAGCACGGGACAGTGGCTCAATCAGCCCCAGCATTTT. This translates into CASSTGQWLNQPQHF.

This clone was observed a few times. This chain uses TRBV7-2 with TRBJ1-5; D is unresolved. Germline V lookup: CDR1 SGHTA, CDR2 FQGNSA. The CDR3 totals 16 residues. V gave up 5 bases and J gave up 0 bases, with 14 bases separating them. CDR3 sequence (DNA): TGTGCCAGCAGCCCCGGGCGTCGGGATAGCAATCAGCCCCAGCATTTT. It yields the protein CASSPGRRDSNQPQHF.

This rearrangement joins TRBV6-4 to TRBJ1-2; 10 nucleotides line up with TRBD1. Germline CDR1 and CDR2: MRHNA and SNTAGT. CDR3 length: 15 amino acids. The ends lost 4 bases at V and 7 bases at J; junction bases unmatched: 9. CDR3 coding DNA: TGTGCCAGCAGTGCATATGGGACAGGGGAAGGTGGCTACACCTTC. Protein: CASSAYGTGEGGYTF.

The V and J genes are TRBV5-4 and TRBJ2-5; 7 bases match TRBD2. Near its end, the DNA agrees better with TRBJ2-7, so the J call may be wrong. The CDR3 runs to 14 residues. CDR1 is SGHNT, CDR2 YYREEE, per germline (reference sequence). CDR3 bases: TGTGCCAGCAGCTTGGGGGGGAGGGCAGACGAGCAGTACTTC. Translated: CASSLGGRADEQYF.